Listed below are T cell receptor beta chains from one sample, sequenced in a study of T cell responses to AZD1222 COVID-19 vaccine. Sequencing was performed with immunoSEQ multiplex PCR; in TCRdb, only in-frame clones are kept and a portion is missing. The sample holds approximately 120,000 clones; 89% are singletons and the top ten take over 9%. The source was peripheral blood, collected 28 days after the second AZD1222 dose. These receptors all stem from an adult who received the AZD1222 COVID-19 vaccine. The conserved cysteine and the conserved F or W are not part of the CDR3 here. Each record gives: clone size, V gene, CDR3 protein. Some rows mark clone size as missing; the rest say once, few, many or name a class of expanded clone.

>NA|TRBV5-1
ASSLEGAGGLETQY
>NA|TRBV6-5
ASSYPGSPLH
>NA|TRBV6-5
ASSRQNYGYT
>NA|TRBV27
ASTPLSGRTGELF
>once|TRBV27
ATNPGLPTGETQY
>NA|TRBV6-2/TRBV6-3
ASSYFSAGYYGYT
>NA|TRBV19
ASSPSLDSTDTQY
>NA|TRBV10-2
ASKMGRTNSPLH
>NA|TRBV6-6
ASSVPDGEKLF
>once|TRBV7-7
ASSHGLNPTDTQY
>few|TRBV5-4
ASSGDRDQPQH
>NA|TRBV2
ASSEVGGGELF
>NA|TRBV5-5
ASSPTGILNTEAF
>NA|TRBV5-1
ASSPGGAHEQY
>NA|TRBV7-7
ASSLSGRSETQY
>NA|TRBV6-1
ASSEEGQGTEAF
>NA|TRBV10-3
AISDNRDGGYT
>few|TRBV18
ASSPPMDRIGF
>NA|TRBV19
ASTSLGTRGDKNIQY
>few|TRBV23-1
ASSQSSEGTSNYGYT
>NA|TRBV9
ASSVGGTAAYYEQY
>NA|TRBV30
AWSVIGQVSSYEQY